The entry below describes one T cell receptor beta chain. These data originate in a study of cytomegalovirus exposure and HLA in healthy donors. The CDR3 covers 15 residues. Germline V gene data show CDR1 as SGHRS and CDR2 as YFSETQ. Trimming pared 5 bases from V and 2 bases from J, leaving 15 bases between. In the PCR, 60 Vbeta and 13 Jbeta primers were used. Produced via immunoSEQ multiplex PCR; TCRdb's table is partial and in-frame only. Of about 120,000 clones listed, around 85% are singletons. The rearrangement joins TRBV5-1 to TRBJ2-3, with a weak D call TRBD1 (5 bases). Sequencing was carried out using PBMCs. This clonotype originated in a man aged 30-40 years in good health and CMV-seronegative. CDR3 nucleotides: TGCGCCAGCAGGAATAGGGGTGCGTCCACAGATACGCAGTATTTT. Amino acid sequence: CASRNRGASTDTQYF.